One sample yielded the 30 T cell receptor beta chains listed below, sequenced in a study of T cell repertoires in cytomegalovirus infection. Each CDR3 protein is one row after TCRdb ran MiXCR on the reads. The sample includes a few hundred thousand distinct CDR3 sequences, approximately 18% of them seen just once. The sequenced sample was PBMCs. These receptors came from a human donor in good health (CMV status not recorded). Some clones in this sample may be carry-over from other donors' samples.

This clonotype was observed many times. The V call is TRBV4-2, the J call TRBJ2-7; TRBD1 is a possible D gene (6 bases). Germline CDR1 LGHNA, CDR2 YNFKEQ. Deletions cut 4 bases from V and 3 bases from J, with 16 bases between. The CDR3 length is 15 residues. The CDR3 sequence is CASSPWDIKGYEQYF. CDR3 bases: TGTGCCAGCAGCCCCTGGGACATCAAGGGCTACGAGCAGTACTTC.

This clonotype was seen ten or more times. The chain has TRBV12-5 and TRBJ1-2; perhaps TRBD1 as D (5 bases). This CDR3 region has 13 residues. The V gene's germline CDR1 is LGHNT and CDR2 FRNRAP. Trimming shortened V by 5 bases and J by 13 bases, and 20 bases separated the two germline ends. CDR3 protein: CASGQTGPLSITF. CDR3 DNA: TGTGCTAGTGGTCAAACGGGACCCCTATCGATCACCTTC.

The chain links TRBV13 to TRBJ2-2; TRBD1 matches at 7 bases. The CDR3 is 16 amino acids. Trimming cost V 5 bases and J 0 bases; bases outside gene matches: 6. Germline lookup yields CDR1 PRHDT and CDR2 FYEKMQ (reference sequence). For the CDR3, the DNA is TGTGCCAGCAGCCAGGGGGAAATCGCGAACACCGGGGAGCTGTTTTTT. It specifies CASSQGEIANTGELFF.

The genes are TRBV7-9 and TRBJ2-3, with D maybe TRBD1 (6 bases). Per the germline V gene, CDR1 is SEHNR and CDR2 is FQNEAQ (reference sequence). The CDR3 covers 14 residues. V was clipped by 5 bases and J by 2 bases, with 11 bases between them. CDR3 sequence: CASSGWTDTDTQYF. DNA of the CDR3: TGTGCCAGCAGCGGGTGGACAGACACAGATACGCAGTATTTT.

This clonotype showed up just a few times. The chain uses TRBV2 and TRBJ2-2; 8 bases align to TRBD2. The CDR3 totals 15 residues. The germline V gene encodes CDR1 SNHLY and CDR2 FYNNEI. V was pared by 2 bases and J by 8 bases, with 7 bases of the junction left unmatched. CDR3 protein: CASSETGGATGELFF. CDR3 DNA: TGTGCCAGCAGTGAAACCGGGGGGGCGACGGGGGAGCTGTTTTTT.

This sequence joins TRBV10-3 and TRBJ1-2; no definite D call. The V end lost 2 bases, the J end lost 7 bases, and 8 bases lay between the germline ends. The CDR3 loop spans 12 amino acids. Germline V lookup: CDR1 ENHRY, CDR2 SYGVKD. DNA for the CDR3: TGTGCCATCAGTGAGGGGTTGGCTGGCTACACCTTC. It codes for CAISEGLAGYTF.

CDR3: CASSFIPSGRADEQFF. The CDR3 coding sequence is TGTGCCAGCAGCTTCATCCCTAGCGGGAGGGCCGATGAGCAGTTCTTC. The chain recombines TRBV5-5 with TRBJ2-1; 12 nucleotides line up with TRBD2. CDR1 and CDR2 (germline): SGHKS, YYEKEE (reference sequence). CDR3 length equals 16 residues. V trimming: 2 bases; J trimming: 8 bases; junction bases outside the gene matches: 8.

This rearrangement joins TRBV5-1 to TRBJ2-7, with D uncertain. The length of the CDR3 is 13 residues. Trimming removed 1 base at V and 3 bases at J, with 8 bases between. The germline V gene has CDR1 SGHRS and CDR2 YFSETQ. The CDR3 coding sequence is TGCGCCAGCAGCTTGTACCCGGACTACGAGCAGTACTTC. Protein product: CASSLYPDYEQYF.

On this clonotype: A clone one base away is much larger, so this may be a read error. V is TRBV27 and J is TRBJ1-6; D not resolved. The CDR3 length is 13 residues. Per germline, CDR1 MNHEY and CDR2 SMNVEV (reference sequence). Trimming stripped 3 bases from V and 8 bases from J, with 8 bases between. DNA for the CDR3: TGTGCCAGCAGTTTTGGGGAGGATTCACCCCTCCACTTT. Its translation: CASSFGEDSPLHF.

The genes are TRBV9 and TRBJ2-3, with D unresolved. Germline V gene lookup returns CDR1 SGDLS and CDR2 YYNGEE. The CDR3 is 14 residues long. Trimming left V 0 bases short and J 1 base short, with 6 bases between. CDR3 nucleotides: TGTGCCAGCAGCGTAGGGCCCCGCACAGATACGCAGTATTTT. It is translated as CASSVGPRTDTQYF.

The chain employs TRBV29-1 and TRBJ1-1; no reliable D call. The germline gives CDR1 SQVTM, CDR2 ANQGSEA. The CDR3 contains 12 residues. V lost 7 bases, J lost 6 bases, and 15 bases lay in between. The CDR3 DNA follows: TGCAGCGCCGTCCGGGGTCGGCCTGAAGCTTTCTTT. Its protein product is CSAVRGRPEAFF. The whole variable domain, remainder taken from reference TRBV29-1 and TRBJ1-1, is SAVISQKPSRDICQRGTSLTIQCQVDSQVTMMFWYRQQPGQSLTLIATANQGSEATYESGFVIDKFPISRPNLTFSTLTVSNMSPEDSSIYLCSAVRGRPEAFFGQGTRLTVV.

The J gene is TRBJ2-2, the V gene TRBV2; 9 bases fit TRBD1. Germline lookup yields CDR1 SNHLY and CDR2 FYNNEI. V was pared by 6 bases and J by 2 bases, with 4 bases of the junction left unmatched. The CDR3 length is 15 residues. The CDR3 nucleotides read TGTGCCAGCAGCGGACAGGGGATTAACACCGGGGAGCTGTTTTTT. This gives the protein CASSGQGINTGELFF.

This clonotype was picked up a small number of times. The chain is built from TRBV7-2 and TRBJ2-5; 10 bases align to TRBD1. The CDR3 length is 14 residues. Germline values: CDR1 SGHTA, CDR2 FQGNSA. V was pared by 5 bases and J by 5 bases, with 5 bases of the junction left unmatched. The CDR3 loop reads CASSRQGARETQYF. In nucleotides, the CDR3 is TGTGCCAGCAGCCGACAGGGGGCGCGGGAGACCCAGTACTTC.

Many counts were recorded for this clonotype. The chain combines TRBV7-2 with TRBJ1-3, with D unresolved. Germline-derived CDR1 and CDR2 are SGHTA and FQGNSA. This CDR3 has 15 amino acids. Trimming took off 5 bases at V and 0 bases at J, with 11 bases between the two ends. This CDR3 is CASSRYKSSGNTIYF. Here the CDR3 DNA reads TGTGCCAGCAGCCGCTACAAGAGCTCTGGAAACACCATATATTTT.

This clonotype has a handful of counts. The J gene is TRBJ2-5, the V gene TRBV20-1; 11 bases fit TRBD2. In germline, CDR1 is DFQATT, CDR2 SNEGSKA (reference sequence). Trimming took 3 bases from V and 3 from J; bases not matched to a gene: 0. This CDR3 region has 13 residues. DNA of the CDR3: TGCAGTGCTAGGACTAGCGGGGAAGAGACCCAGTACTTC. Protein: CSARTSGEETQYF.

This clonotype was seen ten or more times. The V gene is TRBV6-5, the J gene TRBJ2-3, with 7 bases identical to TRBD2. Germline V lookup: CDR1 MNHEY, CDR2 SVGAGI. The CDR3 covers 16 residues. Losses at the gene ends were 0 bases for V and 2 bases for J; bases not matched to a gene: 5. The CDR3 spells CASSYSPSGYTDTQYF. As DNA, the CDR3 is TGTGCCAGCAGTTACTCTCCTAGCGGCTACACAGATACGCAGTATTTT.

This sequence joins TRBV6-6 and TRBJ1-2, with D possibly being TRBD1 (6 bases). In germline, CDR1 is MNHNY, CDR2 SVGAGI (reference sequence). V lost 6 bases, J lost 7 bases, and 18 bases lay in between. This CDR3 is 14 amino acids long. The CDR3 DNA follows: TGTGCCAGCAGCCCCGTGTGGGGACACCCTGGCTACACCTTC. It specifies CASSPVWGHPGYTF.

This clonotype was detected only a few times. The CDR3 loop reads CASSFGDRIHEKLFF. The CDR3 DNA reads as TGTGCCAGCAGTTTTGGGGACAGAATACATGAAAAACTGTTTTTT. The chain has TRBV28 and TRBJ1-4, with TRBD1 matching over 7 bases. Germline V gives CDR1 MDHEN, CDR2 SYDVKM. With V trimmed by 3 bases and J by 6 bases, 7 bases remained unmatched. This CDR3 spans 15 amino acids. Looking up the rest from reference TRBV28 and TRBJ1-4 gives the full variable domain: DVKVTQSSRYLVKRTGEKVFLECVQDMDHENMFWYRQDPGLGLRLIYFSYDVKMKEKGDIPEGYSVSREKKERFSLILESASTNQTSMYLCASSFGDRIHEKLFFGSGTQLSVL.

The chain recombines TRBV14 with TRBJ2-1, with D perhaps matching TRBD2 (6 bases). The CDR3 runs 13 residues. Germline V gene data show CDR1 as SGHDN and CDR2 as FVKESK. The V end was cut by 4 bases, the J end by 9 bases, with 13 bases between. The CDR3 loop reads CASSLLAWSEQFF. The CDR3, as DNA: TGTGCCAGCAGCCTACTAGCATGGTCTGAGCAGTTCTTC.

The chain carries TRBV10-3 and TRBJ1-2; 7 positions agree with TRBD1. CDR3 length: 14 residues. Germline assignment: CDR1 ENHRY and CDR2 SYGVKD. V was clipped by 4 bases and J by 0 bases; unmatched bases: 2. The CDR3, as DNA: TGTGCCATCAGTGGACAGGGCGCTAACTATGGCTACACCTTC. Translated, it gives CAISGQGANYGYTF.

There are a few counts of this clonotype. V is TRBV7-6 and J is TRBJ2-5, with 8 bases lining up with TRBD2. The CDR3 is made up of 15 amino acids. CDR1 and CDR2 from the germline V gene are SGHVS and FNYEAQ. The trim removed 1 base at V and 2 bases at J, leaving 3 bases unmatched. In DNA, the CDR3 is TGTGCCAGCAGCTTAGTAGCGGGATCACAAGAGACCCAGTACTTC. Translating it yields CASSLVAGSQETQYF.

The chain combines TRBV5-1 with TRBJ2-1, with D unclear. The V end was cut by 0 bases, the J end by 9 bases, with 7 bases between. CDR3 length: 12 amino acids. Per germline, CDR1 SGHRS and CDR2 YFSETQ. CDR3 protein: CASSLDYGEQFF. CDR3 nucleotide sequence: TGCGCCAGCAGCTTGGACTACGGTGAGCAGTTCTTC.

At least ten counts were recorded for this clonotype. The genes are TRBV20-1 and TRBJ1-1; D is ambiguous. Germline V lookup: CDR1 DFQATT, CDR2 SNEGSKA (reference sequence). The length of the CDR3 is 12 residues. V was trimmed by 3 bases and J by 1 base, leaving 6 bases between them. CDR3 coding DNA: TGCAGTGCTAGCGTAGGGAACACTGAAGCTTTCTTT. Its protein product is CSASVGNTEAFF.

This clonotype came up a few times. The rearrangement uses TRBV5-4 and TRBJ2-5; TRBD2 agrees at 7 bases. J lost 3 bases, V lost 4 bases, and 9 bases had no gene match. Per the germline V gene, CDR1 is SGHNT and CDR2 is YYREEE (reference sequence). The CDR3 consists of 15 residues. CDR3: CASSTPGGGEETQYF. The CDR3 DNA reads TGTGCCAGCAGCACCCCAGGTGGGGGGGAAGAGACCCAGTACTTC.

Here the CDR3 DNA reads TGTGCCAGCTCCCGGCAATATACGCAGTATTTT. This sequence encodes CASSRQYTQYF. The rearrangement links TRBV6-2 or TRBV6-3 to TRBJ2-3; no firm D call. The CDR3 extends over 11 amino acids. The V and J ends lost 8 bases and 7 bases respectively, with 10 bases between them. CDR1 MNHEY and CDR2 SVGEGT come from the germline V gene.

This clonotype was picked up a small number of times. V is TRBV20-1 and J is TRBJ2-5; D uncertain. CDR1 and CDR2 (germline): DFQATT, SNEGSKA (reference sequence). The CDR3 has 12 amino acids. Trimming pared 8 bases from V and 4 bases from J, leaving 14 bases between. As DNA, the CDR3 is TGCAGTCCGACTCCTTTTTCAGAGACCCAGTACTTC. It encodes CSPTPFSETQYF.

This clonotype was found many times. The CDR3 coding sequence is TGTGCCAGCAGCCCCCTGGGGGTCTCCTACAATGAGCAGTTCTTC. It codes for CASSPLGVSYNEQFF. J is TRBJ2-1 and V is TRBV7-2; D is perhaps TRBD1 or TRBD2 (5 bases each). The V end lost 5 bases, the J end lost 0 bases, and 11 bases lay between the germline ends. Germline V gene data show CDR1 as SGHTA and CDR2 as FQGNSA. The CDR3 is 15 residues long.

This clonotype was observed at least ten times. The rearrangement uses TRBV7-2 and TRBJ2-5; perhaps TRBD2 as D (5 bases). Looked up from germline, CDR1 is SGHTA and CDR2 is FQGNSA. The V end lost 5 bases, the J end lost 5 bases, and 15 bases lay between the germline ends. The CDR3 runs to 14 residues. The DNA for the CDR3 is TGTGCCAGCAGCCAGCCCCCTAGCCGGGAGACCCAGTACTTC. It encodes CASSQPPSRETQYF.

J is TRBJ1-2 and V is TRBV5-1; D uncertain. Germline CDR1 SGHRS, CDR2 YFSETQ. V was pared by 3 bases and J by 4 bases, with 7 bases between. This CDR3 has 12 amino acids. The CDR3 here is CASSSTTYGYTF. The DNA of the CDR3 is TGCGCCAGCAGCTCCACCACCTATGGCTACACCTTC.

This clonotype was seen at least ten times. The chain joins TRBV7-9 to TRBJ2-5; TRBD2 matches 9 bases. The J segment lost 5 bases and the V segment lost 7 bases, leaving 11 bases of the junction unmatched. Per germline, CDR1 SEHNR and CDR2 FQNEAQ (reference sequence). This CDR3 spans 15 amino acids. The CDR3 reads CASTENSGGIETQYF. CDR3 nucleotide sequence: TGTGCCAGCACCGAAAATAGCGGGGGCATTGAGACCCAGTACTTC. Using reference TRBV7-9 and TRBJ2-5 for the parts outside the CDR3, the full variable domain is DTGVSQNPRHKITKRGQNVTFRCDPISEHNRLYWYRQTLGQGPEFLTYFQNEAQLEKSRLLSDRFSAERPKGSFSTLEIQRTEQGDSAMYLCASTENSGGIETQYFGPGTRLLVL.